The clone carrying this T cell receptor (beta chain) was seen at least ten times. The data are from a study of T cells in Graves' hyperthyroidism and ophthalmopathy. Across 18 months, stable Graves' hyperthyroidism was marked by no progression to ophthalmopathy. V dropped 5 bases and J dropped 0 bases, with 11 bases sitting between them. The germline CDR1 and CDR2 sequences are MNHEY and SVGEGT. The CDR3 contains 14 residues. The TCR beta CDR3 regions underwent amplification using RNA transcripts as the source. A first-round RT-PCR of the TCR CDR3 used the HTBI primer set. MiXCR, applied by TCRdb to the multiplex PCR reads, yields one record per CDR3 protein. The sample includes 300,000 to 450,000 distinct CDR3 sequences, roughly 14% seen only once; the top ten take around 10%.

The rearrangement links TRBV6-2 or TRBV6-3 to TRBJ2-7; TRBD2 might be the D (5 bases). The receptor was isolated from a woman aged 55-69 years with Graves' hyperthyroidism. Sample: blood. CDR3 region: CASSPTRSSYEQYF. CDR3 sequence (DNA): TGTGCCAGCAGTCCAACTAGGAGCTCCTACGAGCAGTACTTC.